This T cell receptor beta chain was sequenced in a study of blood T cell repertoires in COVID-19. Some clones are missing from TCRdb's copy, which holds only in-frame ones; the method was immunoSEQ multiplex PCR. The sample yields over 250,000 clones, around nine tenths seen once. The CDR3 is 18 amino acids. Germline V gives CDR1 SGHDT, CDR2 YYEEEE. V trimming: 4 bases; J trimming: 7 bases; junction bases outside the gene matches: 19. This clonotype originated in a woman in her 30s who had recovered from COVID-19. The chain recombines TRBV5-6 with TRBJ1-2; 10 bases line up with TRBD1. The sample taken for sequencing was PBMCs or T cells enriched from blood (not recorded which). The CDR3 region has the DNA TGTGCCAGCAGCCCACCAGAGACAGGGGGCGGGAATTTAGGTGGCTACACCTTC. Amino acid sequence: CASSPPETGGGNLGGYTF.